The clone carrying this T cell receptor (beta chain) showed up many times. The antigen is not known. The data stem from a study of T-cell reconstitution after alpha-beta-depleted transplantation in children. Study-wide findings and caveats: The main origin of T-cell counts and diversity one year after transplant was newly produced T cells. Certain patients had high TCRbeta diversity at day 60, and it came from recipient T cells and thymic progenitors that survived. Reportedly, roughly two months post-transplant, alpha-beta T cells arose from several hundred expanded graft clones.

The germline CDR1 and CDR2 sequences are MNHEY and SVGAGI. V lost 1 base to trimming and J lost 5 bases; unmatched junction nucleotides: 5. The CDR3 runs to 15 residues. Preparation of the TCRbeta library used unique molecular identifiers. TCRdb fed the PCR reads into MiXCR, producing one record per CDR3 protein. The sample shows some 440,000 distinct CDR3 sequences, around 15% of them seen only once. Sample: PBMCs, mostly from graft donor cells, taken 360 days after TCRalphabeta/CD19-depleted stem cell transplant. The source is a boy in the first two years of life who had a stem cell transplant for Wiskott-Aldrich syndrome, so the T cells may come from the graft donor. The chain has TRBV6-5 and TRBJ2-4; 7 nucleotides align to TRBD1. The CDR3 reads CASSYYRDSQNIQYF. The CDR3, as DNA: TGTGCCAGCAGTTACTACCGGGACAGCCAAAACATTCAGTACTTC.